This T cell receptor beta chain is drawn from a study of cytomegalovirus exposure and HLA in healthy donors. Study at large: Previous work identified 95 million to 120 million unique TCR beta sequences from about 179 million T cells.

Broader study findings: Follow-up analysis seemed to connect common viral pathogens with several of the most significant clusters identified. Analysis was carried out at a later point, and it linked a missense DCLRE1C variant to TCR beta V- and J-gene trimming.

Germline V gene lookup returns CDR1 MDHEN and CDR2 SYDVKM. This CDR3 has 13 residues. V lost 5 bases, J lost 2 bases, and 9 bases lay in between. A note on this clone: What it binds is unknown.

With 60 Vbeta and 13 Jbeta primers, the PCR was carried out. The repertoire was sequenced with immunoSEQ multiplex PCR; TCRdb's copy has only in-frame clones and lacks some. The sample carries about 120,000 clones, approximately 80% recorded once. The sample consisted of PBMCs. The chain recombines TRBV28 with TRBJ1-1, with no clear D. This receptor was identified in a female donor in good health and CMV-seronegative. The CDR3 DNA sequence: TGTGCCAGCAGTCTTTACTTAAACACTGAAGCTTTCTTT. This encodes CASSLYLNTEAFF.